This TCR beta chain emerged from a study of T cell responses to AZD1222 COVID-19 vaccine (dated by TCRdb to about 2021). About the full investigation: Because spike-specific TCR depth and breadth did not differ between the two schedules, AZD1222 recipients who got a second dose at roughly 4 weeks were pooled with those who got a second dose at roughly 12 weeks. Trial participants were enrolled by age into 18-55, 56-69 and 70-plus year subgroups, with approximately 150, 30 and 60 TCR-sequenced participants respectively. A total of about 240 trial participants underwent TCR sequencing, of whom some 210 received two doses of AZD1222 and about 26 received two doses of the MenACWY control vaccine.

The CDR3 regions of human TCRbeta chains were analyzed by immunosequencing. In the source study's methods: TCRs in the repertoires were matched against a reference library of SARS-CoV-2-specific TCRs that had been generated with the MIRA antigen-specificity platform. Breadth was defined as the fraction of unique TCRs that were SARS-CoV-2-associated. Depth was defined as the fraction of total T cells that were SARS-CoV-2-associated. Using the MIRA data, each spike-specific TCR was mapped to the spike region that the TCR reacts to and placed in a CD4 or CD8 class. Log10-transformed breadth and depth values were compared by one-way ANOVA with Sidak's multiple comparisons tests. TCRdb took over this immuneACCESS table, retaining in-frame rearrangements with V and J assigned. Such tables are incomplete; in checked studies, under half of the missing clones stem from an unresolved V gene, and the remainder is unexplained. That table furnishes V, J and clone size, whereas the DNA furnished D and trimming. This sample comprises approximately 140,000 clones, more than 85% of them detected only once. The ten largest clones capture 2.5% to 3.5% of the sample.

Remarks on this clone: Its antigen is currently not known. Within one base of it there is no much larger clone, and no base qualities were kept.

From V the trimming removes 3 bases and from J it removes 4 bases, while the gene matches leave 2 bases of the junction unaccounted for. The CDR3 covers 13 residues, taking in both the cysteine and the phenylalanine. CDR3 DNA is the only sequence kept; it has 39 bases, read in frame from the first base. Sequences SGHTA (CDR1) and FQGNSA (CDR2) are obtained from the germline V gene. General conclusions and limits of the study: Because no samples from the day 14 peak response were available, repertoires could be characterized only after the peak T cell response. The 56-69-year group was small, and its depth increase did not reach significance, likely because of low power. Participants were mostly white British, with more females than males. The authors suggested clonal diversity may have been underestimated. Reportedly, close to half of the unique spike-specific TCRs recognized epitopes lying outside the regions that are mutated in the B.1.351 and B.1.1.7 variants. After two AZD1222 doses, both the breadth and the depth of spike-specific TCRs were significantly higher than at day 0 and than in MenACWY recipients. Conclusions about previously exposed vaccinees were limited because only six AZD1222 recipients were SARS-CoV-2 seropositive at baseline. The whole spike protein was spanned by vaccine-associated CD4 TCRs, and dominant responses were seen in regions 160-218 and 743-854.

Sample time point, as interpreted from the label and publication: baseline before first vaccination. Samples from vaccinated people were obtained from the UK trials COV001 and COV002, which included a single-blind randomized controlled phase 2/3 trial of AZD1222 (ChAdOx1 nCoV-19) in healthy adults. For TCRbeta chain sequencing, PBMC samples from trial participants were taken at day 0 and at day 28 after the second dose. The source material was peripheral blood, sampled on day 0 of AZD1222 vaccination. The receptor was derived from an adult in good health. The V and J genes are TRBV7-2 and TRBJ1-2; TRBD1 agrees with 7 junctional bases. The CDR3 region has the sequence CASSFQGVYGYTF. The DNA sequence is as follows: TGTGCCAGCAGCTTCCAGGGGGTCTATGGCTACACCTTC.